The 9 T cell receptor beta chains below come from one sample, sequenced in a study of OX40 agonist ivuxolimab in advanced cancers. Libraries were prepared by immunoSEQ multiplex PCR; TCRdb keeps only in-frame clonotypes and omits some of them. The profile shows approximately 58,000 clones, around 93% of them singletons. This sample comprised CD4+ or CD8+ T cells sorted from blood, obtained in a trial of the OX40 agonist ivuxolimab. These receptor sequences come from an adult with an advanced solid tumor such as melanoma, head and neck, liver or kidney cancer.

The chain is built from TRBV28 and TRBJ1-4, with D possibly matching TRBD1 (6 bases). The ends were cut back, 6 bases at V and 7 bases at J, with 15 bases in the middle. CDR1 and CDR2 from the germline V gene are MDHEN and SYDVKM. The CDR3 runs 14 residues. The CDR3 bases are TGTGCCAGCAGACCCCAGGGGAATGGTGAAAAACTGTTTTTT. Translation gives CASRPQGNGEKLFF. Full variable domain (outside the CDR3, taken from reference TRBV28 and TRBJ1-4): DVKVTQSSRYLVKRTGEKVFLECVQDMDHENMFWYRQDPGLGLRLIYFSYDVKMKEKGDIPEGYSVSREKKERFSLILESASTNQTSMYLCASRPQGNGEKLFFGSGTQLSVL.

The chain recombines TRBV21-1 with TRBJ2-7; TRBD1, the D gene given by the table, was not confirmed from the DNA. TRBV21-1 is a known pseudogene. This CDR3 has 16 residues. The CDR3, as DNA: TGTGCCAGCAGCAAGGGGCCGGGACAGCAATCCTACGAGCAGTACTTC. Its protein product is CASSKGPGQQSYEQYF.

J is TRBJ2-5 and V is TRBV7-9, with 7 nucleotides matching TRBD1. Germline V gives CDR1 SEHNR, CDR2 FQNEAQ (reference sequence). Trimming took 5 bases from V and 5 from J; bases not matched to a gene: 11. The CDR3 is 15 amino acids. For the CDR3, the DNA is TGTGCCAGCAGCCACCGACAGGGTGATTTGGAGACCCAGTACTTC. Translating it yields CASSHRQGDLETQYF.

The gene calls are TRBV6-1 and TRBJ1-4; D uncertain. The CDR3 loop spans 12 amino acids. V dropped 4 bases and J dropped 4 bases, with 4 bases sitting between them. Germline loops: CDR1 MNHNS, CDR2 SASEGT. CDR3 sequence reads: CASSGGNEKLFF. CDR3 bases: TGTGCCAGCAGTGGGGGTAATGAAAAACTGTTTTTT.

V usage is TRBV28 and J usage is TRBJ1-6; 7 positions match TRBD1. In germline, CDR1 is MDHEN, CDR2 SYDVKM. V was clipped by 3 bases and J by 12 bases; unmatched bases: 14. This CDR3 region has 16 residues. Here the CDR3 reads CASSFETGTPSGPLHF. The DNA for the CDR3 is TGTGCCAGCAGTTTTGAGACAGGGACTCCTTCGGGACCCCTCCACTTT.

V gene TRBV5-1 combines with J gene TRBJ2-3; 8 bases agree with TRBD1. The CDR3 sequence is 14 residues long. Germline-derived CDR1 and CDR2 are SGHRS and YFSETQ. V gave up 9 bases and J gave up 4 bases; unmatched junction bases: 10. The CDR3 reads CATPCGQGADTQYF. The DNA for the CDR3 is TGCGCCACCCCGTGTGGACAGGGCGCAGATACGCAGTATTTT.

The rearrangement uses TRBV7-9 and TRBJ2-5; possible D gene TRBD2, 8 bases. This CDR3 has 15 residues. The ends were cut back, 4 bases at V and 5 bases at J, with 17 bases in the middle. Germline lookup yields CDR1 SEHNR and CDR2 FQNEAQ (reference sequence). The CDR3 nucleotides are TGTGCCAGCAGCTCCAGGGTAGCGGGACAGGAGACCCAGTACTTC. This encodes CASSSRVAGQETQYF.

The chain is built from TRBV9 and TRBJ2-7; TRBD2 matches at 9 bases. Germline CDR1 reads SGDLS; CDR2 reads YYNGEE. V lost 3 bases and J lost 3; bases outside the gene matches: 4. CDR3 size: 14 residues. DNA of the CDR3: TGTGCCAGCAGCGCGAGCGGGGGGATCTACGAGCAGTACTTC. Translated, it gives CASSASGGIYEQYF.

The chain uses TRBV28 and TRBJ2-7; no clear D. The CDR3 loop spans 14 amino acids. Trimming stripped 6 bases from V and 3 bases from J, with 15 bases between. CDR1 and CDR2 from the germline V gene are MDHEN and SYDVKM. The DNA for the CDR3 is TGTGCCAGCAGACAACCCACTATCATCTACGAGCAGTACTTC. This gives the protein CASRQPTIIYEQYF.